These 27 T cell receptor beta chains were sequenced from one sample in a study of OX40 agonist ivuxolimab in advanced cancers. The library was made by the immunoSEQ multiplex PCR assay. TCRdb obtained this table from immuneACCESS and retained in-frame rearrangements with V and J assigned. These tables miss some clones; where compared with another copy, unresolved V genes account for less than half of the shortfall, and the remainder is unexplained. This sample comprises some 100,000 clones, under 95% of them detected only once. The ten largest clones represent 0.81% of the sample. The sequencing here drew on CD4+ or CD8+ T cells sorted from blood, taken in a trial of the OX40 agonist ivuxolimab. These receptors were obtained from an adult with an advanced solid tumor such as melanoma, head and neck, liver or kidney cancer.

The J gene is TRBJ2-3, the V gene TRBV5-4; the D is unclear. This CDR3 is built from 14 residues. CDR1 SGHNT and CDR2 YYREEE come from the germline V gene (reference sequence). V lost 4 bases to trimming and J lost 4 bases, with 13 bases between them. CDR3 sequence: CASSPETRADTQYF. CDR3 coding DNA: TGTGCCAGCAGCCCCGAGACCCGAGCAGATACGCAGTATTTT.

Points on this clone: The junction departs from germline at one end; a sequencing error may be responsible. The chain links TRBV7-7 to TRBJ2-3, with 12 bases matching TRBD2. The germline CDR1 and CDR2 sequences are SSHAT and FNYEAQ (reference sequence). CDR3 length equals 14 residues. This chain's CDR3 is CASSQGLAGDTQYF. CDR3 bases: TGTGCTAGCAGCCAAGGACTAGCGGGGGATACGCAGTATTTT.

The chain carries TRBV27 and TRBJ1-6; 7 bases map to TRBD1. The CDR3 sequence is 13 residues long. Germline CDR1 MNHEY, CDR2 SMNVEV (reference sequence). V lost 5 bases, J lost 6 bases, and 1 base stayed unmatched. The CDR3 nucleotides read TGTGCCAGCAGTCGACAGGGTAATTCACCCCTCCACTTT. It yields the protein CASSRQGNSPLHF.

The rearrangement joins TRBV12-5 to TRBJ2-2; D not certain. From germline, CDR1 is LGHNT and CDR2 FRNRAP. The CDR3 runs to 15 residues. Trimming shortened V by 6 bases and J by 2 bases, and 13 bases separated the two germline ends. For the CDR3, the DNA is TGTGCTAGTGGCCTCCCAATTACTAACACCGGGGAGCTGTTTTTT. Translating it yields CASGLPITNTGELFF.

The rearrangement links TRBV7-3 to TRBJ1-2, with D possibly being TRBD1 (5 bases). Germline V lookup: CDR1 SGHTA, CDR2 FQGTGA. The ends were cut back, 5 bases at V and 8 bases at J, with 18 bases in the middle. This CDR3 has 14 amino acids. CDR3 loop: CASSPTDQGSGYTF. For the CDR3, the DNA is TGTGCCAGCAGCCCAACGGACCAGGGATCCGGCTACACCTTC.

This rearrangement joins TRBV19 to TRBJ1-1; 7 nucleotides agree with TRBD1. Losses at the gene ends were 1 base for V and 4 bases for J; bases not matched to a gene: 3. The CDR3 sequence is 14 residues long. Per the germline V gene, CDR1 is LNHDA and CDR2 is SQIVND (reference sequence). CDR3 sequence: CASSIGRGTTEAFF. The DNA of the CDR3 is TGTGCCAGTAGTATAGGCAGGGGGACCACTGAAGCTTTCTTT.

This clone has more than one count but fewer than ten. The chain has TRBV28 and TRBJ1-1, with 7 positions matching TRBD1. After removal of 1 base from V and 4 bases from J, the junction contained 9 bases not matched to a gene. Germline loops: CDR1 MDHEN, CDR2 SYDVKM. The CDR3 spans 16 residues. CDR3 nucleotides: TGTGCCAGCAGTTTATTATCGTGGAGGGACAGCACTGAAGCTTTCTTT. It encodes CASSLLSWRDSTEAFF.

The V gene is TRBV7-2, the J gene TRBJ1-2; TRBD1 is a possible D gene (6 bases). The CDR3 runs 13 residues. Germline V gene sequence: CDR1 SGHTA, CDR2 FQGNSA. Trimming shortened V by 4 bases and J by 4 bases, and 10 bases separated the two germline ends. The CDR3 DNA sequence: TGTGCCAGCAGCTCCAGGGGTGCCTATGGCTACACCTTC. Its protein is CASSSRGAYGYTF.

The CDR3 bases are TGTGCCAGCAGCCGCGGTAATGGGGTCGGCGAGCAGTACTTC. This gives the protein CASSRGNGVGEQYF. The J gene is TRBJ2-7, the V gene TRBV7-3, with unresolved D. Germline CDR1 is SGHTA and CDR2 is FQGTGA. Trimming took 5 bases from V and 6 from J, leaving 17 bases between them. The CDR3 runs to 14 residues.

CDR3 nucleotide sequence: TGTGCCAGCAGTGAAAAGGGGACGTTTCTAGCGGGAAGCTACGAGCAGTACTTC. Its protein is CASSEKGTFLAGSYEQYF. The gene calls are TRBV2 and TRBJ2-7; 9 nucleotides match TRBD2. The J segment lost 3 bases and the V segment lost 2 bases, leaving 14 bases of the junction unmatched. Germline lookup yields CDR1 SNHLY and CDR2 FYNNEI. The CDR3 totals 18 residues.

This chain links TRBV6-4 with TRBJ2-7, with 7 bases lining up with TRBD2. The germline V gene encodes CDR1 MRHNA and CDR2 SNTAGT. Unmatched junction bases numbered 9, after V lost 4 bases and J lost 0 bases. CDR3 size: 16 residues. CDR3 coding DNA: TGTGCCAGCAGTGGGGCGGGAGCGGATTACTCCTACGAGCAGTACTTC. Its protein product is CASSGAGADYSYEQYF.

The chain is built from TRBV6-1 and TRBJ2-7, with D tentatively TRBD1 (5 bases). Per germline, CDR1 MNHNS and CDR2 SASEGT. This CDR3 region has 14 residues. V was shortened by 4 bases and J by 2 bases, with 12 bases between the two germline ends. The CDR3 DNA follows: TGTGCCAGCAGTGTGACAGAGGAAACCTACGAGCAGTACTTC. The encoded protein is CASSVTEETYEQYF.

The DNA for the CDR3 is TGTGCCAGCACCCCAATGGCTGTCTCCTACGAGCAGTACTTC. Its protein is CASTPMAVSYEQYF. The J gene is TRBJ2-7, the V gene TRBV7-9, with D unresolved. Germline V gene sequence: CDR1 SEHNR, CDR2 FQNEAQ (reference sequence). The CDR3 covers 14 residues. Between the trimmed V and J ends, which lost 7 bases and 0 bases, there was a span of 13 bases.

The rearrangement joins TRBV11-3 to TRBJ2-2; D is possibly TRBD2 (5 bases). The ends were cut back, 5 bases at V and 5 bases at J, with 12 bases in the middle. Germline V gene data show CDR1 as SGHNT and CDR2 as YENEEA. The CDR3 totals 14 residues. The CDR3 DNA reads TGTGCCAGCAGCAACAACGGGGAGACCGGGGAGCTGTTTTTT. Translating it yields CASSNNGETGELFF. Combining the CDR3 with reference TRBV11-3 and TRBJ2-2 gives the whole variable domain EAGVVQSPRYKIIEKKQPVAFWCNPISGHNTLYWYLQNLGQGPELLIRYENEEAVDDSQLPKDRFSAERLKGVDSTLKIQPAELGDSAVYLCASSNNGETGELFFGEGSRLTVL.

V gene TRBV15 combines with J gene TRBJ2-6; D uncertain. The V end was cut by 0 bases, the J end by 1 base, with 7 bases between. CDR1 and CDR2 from the germline V gene are LNHNV and YYDKDF (reference sequence). The CDR3 covers 16 residues. The CDR3 loop reads CATSRDPYSGANVLTF. In nucleotides, the CDR3 is TGTGCCACCAGCAGAGATCCGTATTCTGGGGCCAACGTCCTGACTTTC.

V and J are TRBV28 and TRBJ1-2; perhaps TRBD1 as D (5 bases). The germline V gene encodes CDR1 MDHEN and CDR2 SYDVKM. There are 14 residues in the CDR3. Trimming stripped 2 bases from V and 4 bases from J, with 11 bases between. In nucleotides, the CDR3 is TGTGCCAGCAGTTTACCAGGGTTGGCCTATGGCTACACCTTC. It encodes CASSLPGLAYGYTF.

In this sample, this clone turned up once. The V and J genes are TRBV11-3 and TRBJ2-6; weak D call: TRBD1 (6 bases). CDR3 length equals 15 residues. Germline-derived CDR1 and CDR2 are SGHNT and YENEEA. V was pared by 1 base and J by 6 bases, with 10 bases between. The CDR3 coding sequence is TGTGCCAGCAGCTTAGGGGGGCGCGTGGCCAACGTCCTGACTTTC. Protein product: CASSLGGRVANVLTF.

The J gene is TRBJ2-3, the V gene TRBV11-3; D is undetermined. This CDR3 region has 15 residues. The V gene lost 0 bases and the J gene lost 0 bases, with 7 bases spanning the gap. Per the germline V gene, CDR1 is SGHNT and CDR2 is YENEEA. The CDR3 reads CASSLDPASTDTQYF. CDR3 nucleotides: TGTGCCAGCAGCTTAGACCCAGCGAGCACAGATACGCAGTATTTT.

This clone was recorded once. The rearrangement uses TRBV9 and TRBJ1-4, with a weak D call TRBD1 (6 bases). V was pared by 4 bases and J by 5 bases, with 18 bases between. Germline V lookup: CDR1 SGDLS, CDR2 YYNGEE. The CDR3 runs 16 residues. The CDR3 sequence is CASSFLPGGGNEKLFF. The CDR3, as DNA: TGTGCCAGCAGCTTCCTCCCCGGGGGCGGAAATGAAAAACTGTTTTTT.

The genes are TRBV19 and TRBJ1-1, with TRBD1 identical over 8 bases. Unmatched junction bases numbered 12, after V lost 3 bases and J lost 3 bases. The CDR3 is made up of 17 amino acids. CDR1 and CDR2 from the germline V gene are LNHDA and SQIVND (reference sequence). CDR3 nucleotides: TGTGCCAGTAGTATTGAGCAGGGGGCTGGAAAGGACACTGAAGCTTTCTTT. Its protein product is CASSIEQGAGKDTEAFF. Together with reference TRBV19 and TRBJ1-1, the CDR3 gives the full variable domain: DGGITQSPKYLFRKEGQNVTLSCEQNLNHDAMYWYRQDPGQGLRLIYYSQIVNDFQKGDIAEGYSVSREKKESFPLTVTSAQKNPTAFYLCASSIEQGAGKDTEAFFGQGTRLTVV.

The rearrangement joins TRBV6-1 to TRBJ2-5, with D tentatively TRBD1 (5 bases). The V end lost 0 bases, the J end lost 5 bases, and 16 bases lay between the germline ends. The CDR3 loop spans 16 amino acids. The germline CDR1 and CDR2 sequences are MNHNS and SASEGT. Here the CDR3 reads CASSEAQGTLVETQYF. For the CDR3, the DNA is TGTGCCAGCAGTGAAGCTCAGGGCACGTTGGTCGAGACCCAGTACTTC.

This clone came up once. The chain joins TRBV4-1 to TRBJ1-2, with TRBD1 matching 7 bases. There are 14 residues in the CDR3. Germline-derived CDR1 and CDR2 are MGHRA and YSYEKL. J lost 3 bases, V lost 4 bases, and 5 bases had no gene match. CDR3 DNA: TGCGCCAGCAGCCCATCGGGACAGTACTATGGCTACACCTTC. Encoded protein: CASSPSGQYYGYTF.

This chain joins TRBV7-9 and TRBJ2-3; TRBD2 matches 7 bases. The CDR3 sequence is 14 residues long. The germline V gene encodes CDR1 SEHNR and CDR2 FQNEAQ (reference sequence). V trimming: 5 bases; J trimming: 2 bases; junction bases outside the gene matches: 4. The CDR3 reads CASSIGLDTDTQYF. CDR3 coding DNA: TGTGCCAGCAGCATTGGACTAGACACAGATACGCAGTATTTT.

This rearrangement joins TRBV7-2 to TRBJ2-5; 8 bases fit TRBD2. CDR3 length: 16 residues. CDR1 SGHTA and CDR2 FQGNSA come from the germline V gene. The V and J ends lost 5 bases and 2 bases, in that order; junction bases with no gene match: 10. The CDR3 sequence: CASSRGVSGTQETQYF. The DNA of the CDR3 is TGTGCCAGCAGCCGGGGGGTTAGCGGGACACAAGAGACCCAGTACTTC.

This sequence joins TRBV25-1 and TRBJ2-1; TRBD2 matches at 10 bases. V was pared by 0 bases and J by 8 bases, with 10 bases of the junction left unmatched. The CDR3 length is 17 residues. Germline V lookup: CDR1 MGHDK, CDR2 SYGVNS. CDR3: CASSEYRASGRSDEQFF. The CDR3 DNA is TGTGCCAGCAGTGAATATAGGGCTAGCGGGAGAAGCGATGAGCAGTTCTTC.

CDR3 in amino acids: CAISPGQGAGEKLFF. Written as DNA, the CDR3 is TGTGCCATCAGTCCGGGACAGGGGGCGGGAGAAAAACTGTTTTTT. V usage is TRBV10-3 and J usage is TRBJ1-4, with 12 nucleotides matching TRBD1. This CDR3 has 15 residues. From germline, CDR1 is ENHRY and CDR2 SYGVKD. With V trimmed by 5 bases and J by 8 bases, 6 bases remained unmatched.

This sequence joins TRBV28 and TRBJ2-1; 9 nucleotides agree with TRBD2. V lost 7 bases, J lost 6 bases, and 13 bases stayed unmatched. The CDR3 is made up of 16 amino acids. Per the germline V gene, CDR1 is MDHEN and CDR2 is SYDVKM. The CDR3 sequence: CASMVAGDPIPNEQFF. CDR3 bases: TGTGCCAGCATGGTAGCGGGGGACCCCATCCCCAATGAGCAGTTCTTC.